The entry below describes one T cell receptor (beta chain). No antigen is known for it. No much larger clonotype is one base removed from it; base qualities were not supplied. V trim: 4 bases; J trim: 6 bases; unmatched bases: 1. The CDR3 measures 12 amino acids from cysteine to phenylalanine. CDR3 DNA is the only sequence kept; it has 36 bases, read in frame from the first base. CDR1 MNHEY and CDR2 SVGAGI were looked up in the germline V gene. This sample is drawn from a study of CD4 T cells in relation to SARS-CoV-2 and coronaviruses (dated by TCRdb to 2020 to 2022). Some background on the complete study: In the ViraFEST assay, PBMCs were grown with antigen for 10 days, and TCR beta CDR3s were then sequenced to identify antigen-specific clonal expansions. Expansion assays from other donors in the study were sequenced with a different, Illumina-based TCR-beta assay. The negative reference condition was either a culture with an HIV-1 Nef peptide pool or a culture with no peptide. The Adaptive Biotechnologies TCR-sequencing kit was used for samples from a few pre-COVID donors and for the naive versus memory experiments, whereas the other data were Illumina-based. Shared crossreactive spike epitopes were mapped to their HLA restriction using patient-derived lymphoblastoid cell lines. At the level of individual TCR clonotypes, the study evaluated whether memory CD4+ T cells crossreact between the spike proteins of SARS-CoV-2 and those of common cold coronaviruses. The research as a whole found: Memory CD4+ clonotypes crossrecognizing SARS-CoV-2 and at least one common cold coronavirus spike were found in 50% to 80% of donors. Significantly weaker SARS-CoV-2-driven expansion was shown by crossreactive clones than by monoreactive clones, consistent with antigenic imprinting. No donor contributed both pre-pandemic and post-infection samples, which limited tracing the source of pre-existing responses. Because the crossreactivity analysis focused on spike protein, crossreactivity against other viral proteins was not assessed. The study was constrained by small numbers of patients and of tested TCRs.

Receptors were amplified or captured by the immunoSEQ multiplex PCR assay. In the original analysis: Preprocessing removed nonproductive sequences and CDR3s not starting with C, not ending with F or W, or shorter than 7 amino acids. Antigen-specific clonotypes were called with the MANAFEST web app, based on expansion relative to reference and other culture wells. To be counted as positive, a clone had to show significant expansion compared with the reference culture, at an FDR below 0.05, in 2 of 3 replicate wells. Positive clones also required significant expansion versus all other tandem wells and an odds ratio above 5. Pairwise Levenshtein distance, computed with the stringdist R package after three terminal residues were trimmed from each end, was used as the measure of CDR3 homology. Drawn from immuneACCESS, this table holds only the in-frame rearrangements with V and J called that TCRdb kept. Clones are partly lost; checked studies trace under half to an unresolved V gene and leave the rest unexplained. For V, J and clone size, that table is used; D and trimming come from the DNA. The sample table lists 26,000 or so clones, roughly 69% of them with a count of one. The ten largest clones add up to roughly 23% of the sample.

CD4+ T cells from unexposed donors were collected before the COVID-19 pandemic (2011-2018). After around eleven days of culture, CD4+ T cells were isolated with the EasySep CD4+ T cell isolation kit. As cell numbers permitted, CD4+ T cells from unexposed donors were tested for reactivity to SARS-CoV-2 S and N and to four common cold coronavirus spike pools. Each well received two million PBMCs, cultured in IMDM supplemented with around 4.7% human AB serum and roughly 9.5 IU/ml IL-2. Half of the culture medium was replaced with fresh IL-2-containing medium on days 3 and 7. In general, triplicate replicate wells were used for every peptide culture condition. Leukapheresis product for the unexposed donors was bought commercially. Ficoll-Paque PLUS gradient centrifugation was used to isolate PBMCs from leukapheresis product or whole blood. PBMCs were either used fresh in the expansion assay or cryopreserved at -140 degrees C. The QIAamp Micro DNA Kit was used to extract genomic DNA from the CD4+ T cells.

The origin of this receptor is a human donor in good health. Here the chain combines TRBV6-5 and TRBJ2-3, and 7 junctional nucleotides match TRBD1. Sequenced sample: CD4+ T cells from PBMCs, cultured in vitro. The nucleotide sequence is given as TGTGCCAGCAGTTCACAGGGGGATACGCAGTATTTT. Its protein is CASSSQGDTQYF.